A selection of T cell receptor beta chains follows, all from one sample in a study of beta chain features in type 1 diabetes. Assay used: immunoSEQ multiplex PCR; TCRdb lists only in-frame clones, some missing. The profile shows a few hundred thousand clones, approximately 15% of them singletons. The sample comprised naive CD4+ T cells from blood. The receptors come from a woman aged 18-35 years in good health. Both conserved end residues are part of each CDR3. A D gene is named only where the DNA matches it firmly. Where a row states a size, it is once, few, many or the class of an expanded clone; other rows omit it.

CDR3aa | CDR3nt | abundance | j_gene | d_gene | v_gene
CASSLSPQDEAFF | TGTGCCAGCAGCTTAAGCCCCCAGGATGAAGCTTTCTTT | few | TRBJ1-1 | . | TRBV11-1
CASSLIGQGRGEQYF | TGTGCCAGCAGCTTGATAGGGCAGGGAAGGGGCGAGCAGTACTTC | . | TRBJ2-7 | . | TRBV7-9
CAWDPGLAGVEQYF | TGTGCCTGGGACCCGGGACTAGCGGGAGTTGAGCAGTACTTC | few | TRBJ2-7 | TRBD2 | TRBV30
CASSSSGVANEKLFF | TGTGCCAGCAGCTCTTCAGGGGTGGCTAATGAAAAACTGTTTTTT | few | TRBJ1-4 | . | TRBV28
CAWKLINGSENIQYF | TGTGCCTGGAAGCTAATTAACGGGAGTGAAAACATTCAGTACTTC | few | TRBJ2-4 | . | TRBV30
CASSQDPRTQYF | TGTGCCAGCAGCCAAGACCCCCGGACCCAGTACTTC | few | TRBJ2-5 | . | TRBV14
CSVEDPKWGREQFF | TGCAGCGTTGAAGATCCCAAGTGGGGCAGAGAGCAGTTCTTC | few | TRBJ2-1 | . | TRBV29-1
CSVGATEAFF | TGCAGCGTTGGGGCCACTGAAGCTTTCTTT | . | TRBJ1-1 | . | TRBV29-1
CATSRDQSWQETQYF | TGTGCCACCAGCAGAGATCAGTCCTGGCAAGAGACCCAGTACTTC | few | TRBJ2-5 | . | TRBV15
CASSPRAGEGEQYF | TGTGCCAGCTCACCACGGGCGGGAGAGGGCGAGCAGTACTTC | . | TRBJ2-7 | TRBD2 | TRBV18
CASSQGLAGGETQYF | TGTGCCAGCAGCCAGGGACTAGCTGGAGGAGAGACCCAGTACTTC | . | TRBJ2-5 | TRBD2 | TRBV7-2
CATSRDLGTSETDTQYF | TGTGCCACCAGCAGAGATCTGGGGACTAGCGAAACAGATACGCAGTATTTT | . | TRBJ2-3 | TRBD2 | TRBV15
CSTTRESGANVLTF | TGCAGCACCACCAGGGAATCTGGGGCCAACGTCCTGACTTTC | . | TRBJ2-6 | . | TRBV29-1
CAISELVNQPQHF | TGTGCCATCAGTGAGTTAGTCAATCAGCCCCAGCATTTT | few | TRBJ1-5 | . | TRBV6-6
CSVAGGSNNEQFF | TGCAGCGTTGCGGGCGGGAGTAACAATGAGCAGTTCTTC | . | TRBJ2-1 | TRBD2 | TRBV29-1
CASSSSTGSEVYTF | TGTGCCAGCAGTTCCTCGACAGGAAGCGAGGTCTACACCTTC | . | TRBJ1-2 | . | TRBV6-5
CASSPPLAGHTDTQYF | TGTGCCAGCTCACCACCGTTAGCGGGCCACACAGATACGCAGTATTTT | . | TRBJ2-3 | TRBD2 | TRBV18
CASKGDRSSGANVLTF | TGTGCCAGCAAGGGGGACAGGAGCTCTGGGGCCAACGTCCTGACTTTC | . | TRBJ2-6 | TRBD1 | TRBV27
CASRDSAYTDTQYF | TGTGCCAGTCGGGACAGCGCTTACACAGATACGCAGTATTTT | . | TRBJ2-3 | TRBD1 | TRBV19
CSTDRDEFF | TGCAGCACGGACAGGGACGAGTTCTTC | . | TRBJ2-1 | TRBD1 | TRBV29-1
CASSLLGTPTEQYF | TGCGCCAGCAGCTTGCTTGGGACTCCAACCGAGCAGTACTTC | few | TRBJ2-7 | . | TRBV5-1
CASSLSGRDTSSYEQYF | TGTGCCAGCAGCTTATCGGGTCGGGACACGAGCTCCTACGAGCAGTACTTC | few | TRBJ2-7 | . | TRBV7-9
CASSLDRGNEAFF | TGTGCCAGCAGCCTAGACAGGGGAAATGAAGCTTTCTTT | . | TRBJ1-1 | TRBD1 | TRBV5-6
CASSLDRGGQPQHF | TGTGCCAGCAGCTTAGACAGGGGGGGTCAGCCCCAGCATTTT | . | TRBJ1-5 | TRBD1 | TRBV7-2
CAWSVERETSIHEQFF | TGTGCCTGGAGTGTAGAAAGGGAGACTAGCATCCATGAGCAGTTCTTC | . | TRBJ2-1 | TRBD2 | TRBV30
CASSYEGGREQYF | TGTGCCAGCAGTTATGAGGGGGGGCGCGAGCAGTACTTC | few | TRBJ2-7 | . | TRBV6-5
CAWRTGGMFSEQFF | TGTGCCTGGAGAACAGGGGGCATGTTTAGTGAGCAGTTCTTC | few | TRBJ2-1 | TRBD1 | TRBV30
CAISDLRDRANYGYTF | TGTGCCATCAGTGACCTTCGGGACAGGGCTAACTATGGCTACACCTTC | . | TRBJ1-2 | TRBD1 | TRBV10-3
CASRKDRAGYTF | TGTGCCAGCAGGAAAGACAGGGCTGGCTACACCTTC | few | TRBJ1-2 | TRBD1 | TRBV11-2
CASSLDLAGYGYTF | TGTGCCAGCAGCTTAGACTTGGCGGGGTATGGCTACACCTTC | few | TRBJ1-2 | . | TRBV7-9
CASSLRTSGTSGGTDTQYF | TGCGCCAGCAGCCTAAGAACATCCGGGACTAGCGGGGGCACAGATACGCAGTATTTT | . | TRBJ2-3 | TRBD2 | TRBV5-1
CASSLQDSNQPQHF | TGTGCCAGCAGCTTACAGGATAGCAATCAGCCCCAGCATTTT | . | TRBJ1-5 | . | TRBV7-6
CASSHPVLTEAFF | TGCGCCAGCAGTCATCCGGTTCTCACTGAAGCTTTCTTT | . | TRBJ1-1 | . | TRBV5-1
CASSASGGYSLGIQYF | TGTGCCAGCAGTGCCTCAGGGGGCTACTCGCTCGGCATTCAGTACTTC | few | TRBJ2-4 | TRBD1 | TRBV6-1
CASSALTSTDTQYF | TGTGCTAGCAGCGCCCTGACTAGCACAGATACGCAGTATTTT | . | TRBJ2-3 | . | TRBV7-7
CASSPQVQETQYF | TGTGCCAGCAGCCCTCAGGTCCAAGAGACCCAGTACTTC | few | TRBJ2-5 | . | TRBV7-9
CSVMGQSSGANVLTF | TGCAGCGTTATGGGACAGAGCTCTGGGGCCAACGTCCTGACTTTC | few | TRBJ2-6 | TRBD1 | TRBV29-1
CSARGANEKLFF | TGCAGCGCCAGAGGAGCAAATGAAAAACTGTTTTTT | . | TRBJ1-4 | . | TRBV29-1
CASSYRGMGYTF | TGTGCCAGCAGTTACAGGGGAATGGGCTACACCTTC | . | TRBJ1-2 | . | TRBV6-5
CAWSAGTGANVLTF | TGTGCCTGGAGCGCCGGGACTGGGGCCAACGTCCTGACTTTC | . | TRBJ2-6 | . | TRBV30
CASSLSAQGVPEQYF | TGTGCCAGCAGTTTATCGGCACAGGGAGTACCCGAGCAGTACTTC | . | TRBJ2-7 | . | TRBV28
CASSFTSGRGSYNEQFF | TGTGCCAGCAGCTTTACAAGCGGGAGAGGCTCCTACAATGAGCAGTTCTTC | . | TRBJ2-1 | TRBD2 | TRBV7-9
CASSVGGTRGGYTF | TGTGCCAGCAGTGTGGGGGGAACTCGTGGAGGCTACACCTTC | . | TRBJ1-2 | . | TRBV2
CASSRTSPYYEQYF | TGTGCCAGCAGTAGGACTAGCCCCTACTACGAGCAGTACTTC | few | TRBJ2-7 | TRBD2 | TRBV28
CAWNRQGFSYEQYF | TGTGCCTGGAACCGACAGGGATTCTCCTACGAGCAGTACTTC | few | TRBJ2-7 | TRBD1 | TRBV30
CAWSRGLAGPTDTQYF | TGTGCCTGGAGCCGAGGACTAGCGGGACCCACAGATACGCAGTATTTT | . | TRBJ2-3 | TRBD2 | TRBV30
CASSLARTANTEAFF | TGTGCCAGCAGCTTAGCCAGGACAGCGAACACTGAAGCTTTCTTT | few | TRBJ1-1 | . | TRBV7-2
CASSPVTGTNTEAFF | TGTGCCAGCAGCCCCGTTACAGGGACGAACACTGAAGCTTTCTTT | . | TRBJ1-1 | . | TRBV6-5
CASSVDRYNEQFF | TGTGCCAGCAGTGTGGACAGGTACAATGAGCAGTTCTTC | few | TRBJ2-1 | TRBD1 | TRBV6-1
CAWLPGSRAIGNTIYF | TGTGCCTGGTTACCCGGGAGTCGCGCCATTGGAAACACCATATATTTT | few | TRBJ1-3 | . | TRBV30
CAWSVLAAKPYF | TGTGCCTGGAGTGTCCTAGCGGCTAAGCCGTACTTC | few | TRBJ2-7 | TRBD2 | TRBV30
CASSLGGGLPDFQETQYF | TGTGCCAGCAGCTTAGGGGGGGGACTCCCCGACTTCCAAGAGACCCAGTACTTC | . | TRBJ2-5 | TRBD2 | TRBV7-6
CASSFPRGEQYF | TGTGCCAGCAGTTTCCCCCGGGGGGAGCAGTACTTC | . | TRBJ2-7 | . | TRBV27
CASSIQGTDTQYF | TGTGCCAGTAGTATTCAGGGCACAGATACGCAGTATTTT | few | TRBJ2-3 | . | TRBV19
CASSVEGEGVTEAFF | TGTGCCAGCAGCGTAGAGGGGGAGGGCGTCACTGAAGCTTTCTTT | few | TRBJ1-1 | . | TRBV9